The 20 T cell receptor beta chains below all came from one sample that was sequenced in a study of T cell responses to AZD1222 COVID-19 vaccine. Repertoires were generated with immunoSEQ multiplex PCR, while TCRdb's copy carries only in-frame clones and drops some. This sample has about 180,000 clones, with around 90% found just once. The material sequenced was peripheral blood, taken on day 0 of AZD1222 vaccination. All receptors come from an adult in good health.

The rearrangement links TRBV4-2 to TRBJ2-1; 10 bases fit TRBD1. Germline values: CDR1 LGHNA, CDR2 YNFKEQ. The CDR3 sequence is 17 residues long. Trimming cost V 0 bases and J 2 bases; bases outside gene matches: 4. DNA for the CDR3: TGTGCCAGCAGCCAAGATCGGGGGACAGGGGCCTACAATGAGCAGTTCTTC. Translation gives CASSQDRGTGAYNEQFF.

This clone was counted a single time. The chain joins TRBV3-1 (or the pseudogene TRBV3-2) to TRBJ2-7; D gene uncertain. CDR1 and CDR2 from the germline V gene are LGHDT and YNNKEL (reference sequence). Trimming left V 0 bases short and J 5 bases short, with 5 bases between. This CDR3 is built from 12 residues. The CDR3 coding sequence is TGTGCCAGCAGCCAAGAAGGAAACGAGCAGTACTTC. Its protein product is CASSQEGNEQYF.

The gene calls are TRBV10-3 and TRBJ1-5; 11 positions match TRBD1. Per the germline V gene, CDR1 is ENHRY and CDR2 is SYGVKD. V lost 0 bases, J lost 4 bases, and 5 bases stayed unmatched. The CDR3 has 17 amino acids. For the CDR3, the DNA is TGTGCCATCAGTGAGTCGAGGACAGGGGGCGCGAATCAGCCCCAGCATTTT. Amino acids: CAISESRTGGANQPQHF.

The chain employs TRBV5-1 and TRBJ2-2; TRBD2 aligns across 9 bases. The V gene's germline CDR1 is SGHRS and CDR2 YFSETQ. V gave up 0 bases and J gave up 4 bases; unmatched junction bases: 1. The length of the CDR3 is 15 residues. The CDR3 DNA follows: TGCGCCAGCAGCTTGGGGACTAGCGTCACCGGGGAGCTGTTTTTT. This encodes CASSLGTSVTGELFF.

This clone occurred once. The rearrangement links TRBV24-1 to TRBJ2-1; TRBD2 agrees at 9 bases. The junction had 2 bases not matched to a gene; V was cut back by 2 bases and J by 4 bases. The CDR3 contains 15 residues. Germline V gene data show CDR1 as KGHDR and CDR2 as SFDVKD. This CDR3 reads CATSDSSGRYNEQFF. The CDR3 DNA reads TGTGCCACCAGTGATTCCAGCGGGAGGTACAATGAGCAGTTCTTC.

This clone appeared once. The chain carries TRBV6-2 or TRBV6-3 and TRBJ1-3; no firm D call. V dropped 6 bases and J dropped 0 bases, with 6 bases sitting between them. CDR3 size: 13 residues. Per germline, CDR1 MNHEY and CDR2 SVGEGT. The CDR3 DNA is TGTGCCAGCAGGCCTACCTCTGGAAACACCATATATTTT. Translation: CASRPTSGNTIYF.

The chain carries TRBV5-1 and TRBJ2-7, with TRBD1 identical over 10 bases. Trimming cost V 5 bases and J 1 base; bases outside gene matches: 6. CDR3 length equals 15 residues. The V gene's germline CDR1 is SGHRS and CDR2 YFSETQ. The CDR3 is CASSTGTGVSYEQYF. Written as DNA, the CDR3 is TGCGCCAGCAGTACCGGGACAGGGGTTTCCTACGAGCAGTACTTC.

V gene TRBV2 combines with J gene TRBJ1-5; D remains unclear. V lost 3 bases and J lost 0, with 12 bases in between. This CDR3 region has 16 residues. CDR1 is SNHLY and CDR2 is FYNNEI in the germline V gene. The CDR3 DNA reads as TGTGCCAGCAGTGAGCGCCTGCGGGGTAGCAATCAGCCCCAGCATTTT. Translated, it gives CASSERLRGSNQPQHF.

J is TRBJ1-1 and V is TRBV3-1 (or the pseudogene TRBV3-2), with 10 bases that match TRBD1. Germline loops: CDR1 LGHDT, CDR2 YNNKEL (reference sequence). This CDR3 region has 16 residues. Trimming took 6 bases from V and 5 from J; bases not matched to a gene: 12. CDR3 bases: TGTGCCAGCAGGCGACAGGGGGCCCCTTTGGAGACTGAAGCTTTCTTT. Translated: CASRRQGAPLETEAFF.

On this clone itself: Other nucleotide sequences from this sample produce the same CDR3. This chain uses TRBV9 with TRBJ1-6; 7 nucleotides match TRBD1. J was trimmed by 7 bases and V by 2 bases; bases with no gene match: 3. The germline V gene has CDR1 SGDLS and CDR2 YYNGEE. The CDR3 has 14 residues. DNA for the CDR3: TGTGCCAGCAGCGTCGACAGGGTAAATTCACCCCTCCACTTT. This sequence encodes CASSVDRVNSPLHF. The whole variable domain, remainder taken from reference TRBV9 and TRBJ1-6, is DSGVTQTPKHLITATGQRVTLRCSPRSGDLSVYWYQQSLDQGLQFLIQYYNGEERAKGNILERFSAQQFPDLHSELNLSSLELGDSALYFCASSVDRVNSPLHFGNGTRLTVT.

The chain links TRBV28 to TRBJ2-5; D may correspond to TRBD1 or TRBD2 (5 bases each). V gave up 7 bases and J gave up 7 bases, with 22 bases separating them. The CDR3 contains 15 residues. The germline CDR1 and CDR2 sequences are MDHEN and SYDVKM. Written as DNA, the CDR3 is TGTGCCAGCACCCTGGGCTCCGCAGCTGGGGGGACCCAGTACTTC. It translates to CASTLGSAAGGTQYF.

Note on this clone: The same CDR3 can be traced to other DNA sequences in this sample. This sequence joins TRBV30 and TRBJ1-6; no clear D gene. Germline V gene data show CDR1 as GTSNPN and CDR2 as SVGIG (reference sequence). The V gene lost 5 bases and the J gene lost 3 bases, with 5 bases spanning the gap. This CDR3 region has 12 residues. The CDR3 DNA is TGTGCCTGGGGGCTCTATAATTCACCCCTCCACTTT. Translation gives CAWGLYNSPLHF.

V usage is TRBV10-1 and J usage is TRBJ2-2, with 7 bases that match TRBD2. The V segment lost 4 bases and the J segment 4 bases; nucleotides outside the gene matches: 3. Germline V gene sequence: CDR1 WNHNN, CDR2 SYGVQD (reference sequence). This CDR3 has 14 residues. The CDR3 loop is CASSGLAGTGELFF. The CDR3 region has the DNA TGCGCCAGCAGTGGACTAGCCGGCACCGGGGAGCTGTTTTTT.

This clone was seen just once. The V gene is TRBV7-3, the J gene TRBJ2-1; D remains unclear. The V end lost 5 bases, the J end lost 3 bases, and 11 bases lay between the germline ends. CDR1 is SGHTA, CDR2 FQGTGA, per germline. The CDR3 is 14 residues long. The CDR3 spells CASSKDSYYNEQFF. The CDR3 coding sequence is TGTGCCAGCAGCAAAGACTCTTACTACAATGAGCAGTTCTTC.

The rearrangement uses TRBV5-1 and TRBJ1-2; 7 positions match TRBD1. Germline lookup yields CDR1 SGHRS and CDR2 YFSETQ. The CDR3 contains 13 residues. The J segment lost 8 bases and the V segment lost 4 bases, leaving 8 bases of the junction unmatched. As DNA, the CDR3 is TGCGCCAGCAGCCCCGGGACAGCGAGGGGCTACACCTTC. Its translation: CASSPGTARGYTF.

Here the CDR3 reads CASRPGLGGSYNSPLHF. Written as DNA, the CDR3 is TGTGCCAGCAGGCCGGGACTAGGGGGCTCCTATAATTCACCCCTCCACTTT. This chain links TRBV7-9 with TRBJ1-6; D might be TRBD1 (6 bases). Germline V gives CDR1 SEHNR, CDR2 FQNEAQ (reference sequence). Trimming took 6 bases from V and 0 from J, leaving 15 bases between them. This CDR3 has 17 residues.

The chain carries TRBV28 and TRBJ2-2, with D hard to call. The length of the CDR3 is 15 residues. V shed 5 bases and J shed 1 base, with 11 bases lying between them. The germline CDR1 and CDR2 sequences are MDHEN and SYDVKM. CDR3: CASSGPILNTGELFF. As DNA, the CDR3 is TGTGCCAGCAGTGGACCGATCCTGAACACCGGGGAGCTGTTTTTT.

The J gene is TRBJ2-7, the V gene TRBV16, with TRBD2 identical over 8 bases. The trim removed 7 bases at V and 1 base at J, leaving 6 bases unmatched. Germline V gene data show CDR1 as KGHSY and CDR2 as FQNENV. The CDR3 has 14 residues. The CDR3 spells CASKLAASSYEQYF. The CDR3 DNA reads TGTGCCAGCAAACTAGCGGCCTCTTCCTACGAGCAGTACTTC.

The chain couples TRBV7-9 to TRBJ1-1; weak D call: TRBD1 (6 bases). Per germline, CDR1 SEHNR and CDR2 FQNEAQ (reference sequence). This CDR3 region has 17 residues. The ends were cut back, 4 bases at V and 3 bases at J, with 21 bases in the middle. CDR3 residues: CASSWRAGAGSDTEAFF. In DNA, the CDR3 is TGTGCCAGCAGCTGGAGGGCAGGGGCTGGGTCGGACACTGAAGCTTTCTTT.

Here the CDR3 DNA reads TGTGCCAGCAAACAGGCCAGCTCTGGGGCCAACGTCCTGACTTTC. Its protein is CASKQASSGANVLTF. This rearrangement joins TRBV28 to TRBJ2-6, with a possible D match to TRBD1 (5 bases). The CDR3 totals 15 residues. From germline, CDR1 is MDHEN and CDR2 SYDVKM. Trimming pared 7 bases from V and 0 bases from J, leaving 10 bases between.